This T cell receptor beta chain appears in the sequencing data of a study of cytomegalovirus exposure and HLA in healthy donors (TCRdb year 2017). Study-wide context: An earlier analysis of roughly 500 of the donors reported 250 to 350 Gb of sequence data and 120 million or so unique TCR beta sequences from 190 million or so T cells. An early release that covered about 600 HLA-typed donors contained 250 to 350 gigabases of sequencing data and some 87 million unique TCR sequences. The genetic ancestry cluster associated with self-reported Caucasian donors included 65% to 90% of the roughly 400 genotyped donors. The study aimed to test whether signatures of past pathogen exposure could be identified by cataloging public T cell receptors. The study profiled the T cell repertoires of some 610 subjects by immunosequencing and related them to cytomegalovirus serostatus. In addition to the first cohort of hundreds of subjects, a separate validation cohort of under 150 different subjects was used. The study combined high-throughput TCR immunosequencing, statistical association of individual TCRs with disease status, and machine learning to predict cytomegalovirus infection status. In a later analysis, previously published TCR beta repertoires from 600 to 850 donors were re-analyzed and high-resolution HLA genotyping was added so that TCR occurrence patterns could be studied. Rather than drawing on any new phenotypic data, the later analysis identified candidate immune exposures from TCR beta sequences and the way those sequences occurred across donors. To decide whether each TCR beta V gene segment behaved as functional or pseudogenic, an earlier analysis of some 540 of the donors relied on high-throughput TCR beta sequencing. Donor age, sex, ethnicity and CMV serostatus were compiled together with the repertoire data. In a later genetic analysis, genome-wide SNP genotypes for 398 of the 666 donors were used, and that subset was treated as a discovery cohort. All discovery cohort repertoires had been generated using a single sequencing platform. HLA typing covered class I and class II loci at four-digit resolution. Typing coverage varied by locus: roughly 629-640 donors for A, B, C, DRB1 and DQB1; approximately 520 for DQA1; over 600 for DPA1; fewer than 480 for DPB1. Because of strong linkage in the cohort, five DR-DQ haplotypes were treated as single units for association and clustering. Among 350 to 400 genotyped donors of the cohort, an average of about 240,000 unique TCR beta nucleotide sequences were sequenced per donor, around a sixth of them non-productive. The paper's findings and limits, for the study overall: In the study, around 150 TCR beta chains were listed as associated with cytomegalovirus. It was suggested by the authors that the approach could potentially be generalized to other disease states and immunological phenotypes. Compared with equally common non-associated chains, HLA-associated TCR beta chains in a later analysis were more clonally expanded and had lower generation probabilities. While some public TCRs were present in many individuals, most TCR sequences turned up only very rarely across donors. Presence/absence analyses assumed roughly uniform sequencing depth across donors, an assumption that may not hold. When HLA alleles, especially DR and DQ, strongly co-occurred, TCR associations were difficult to assign to individual alleles. Compared with the roughly 670-donor mean, donors in an Asian-associated ancestry cluster had fewer N-insertions in productive TCRs, according to a later genetic analysis. Most CMV-associated TCR beta chains appeared to be HLA-restricted in a later analysis, and the HLA associations seemed to be driven largely by CMV exposure. The earlier analysis of about 600 of the donors excluded roughly 17 rarely observed V segments, including chromosome 9 orphons, because counts were too low. In vitro tests confirmed that a few of the cytomegalovirus-associated TCR beta chains recognize cytomegalovirus antigens. Specific HLA alleles were associated with 16,951 TCR beta sequences at a false discovery rate of 0.05 in a later analysis. In a later genetic analysis, a missense DCLRE1C variant was associated with V-gene and J-gene trimming of TCR beta chains, and the association was replicated in an independent cohort. In a later analysis, the rate of TCR association differed among HLA loci, with DRB1 alleles having the most associated TCRs and HLA-C alleles having the fewest. Correlated functional status among segregating V segments might reflect linkage disequilibrium, but an unknown experimental factor could not be ruled out. Because HLA typing was missing for some donors at each locus, association tests included only the typed subset. The only immune exposure information available for the cohort was CMV serostatus. The cohort was sequenced for TCR beta chains only, and without alpha or paired-chain data the features that could be detected were limited. In an earlier analysis of 587 of the donors, most TCR beta V segments appeared in productive rearrangements about 90% or about 30% of the time, broadly matching IMGT annotations. A further reported finding was that TCR beta sequences accurately predicted the HLA-A and HLA-B alleles for most subjects in the first cohort. According to a later analysis, parvovirus B19, influenza, CMV and Epstein-Barr virus appeared linked to several top co-occurrence clusters. A cluster of highly shared sequence variants was judged likely to be a technical artifact of the sequencing pipeline. In both the original and validation cohorts, the classifier was reported to diagnose cytomegalovirus status with high specificity and sensitivity.

The cohort consisted of 600 to 700 healthy bone marrow donors. All cohort members were sampled while nominally healthy, although unrecorded immune exposures were likely present. The donor was CMV seronegative and was included in the group of 352 seronegative cohort members. A peripheral blood sample was collected from each donor, and TCR beta sequencing was performed on peripheral blood mononuclear cells. The Qiagen DNeasy Blood Extraction Kit was used to extract genomic DNA from the blood cell samples. Remarks on this clone: The target of this receptor is not known. The input lacks base qualities; no much larger clone sits a single base away.

Library preparation used the immunoSEQ multiplex PCR assay. A mixture of 60 forward primers for TCR Vbeta segments and 13 reverse primers for TCR Jbeta segments was used in the multiplex PCR. The CDR3 region of rearranged TCR beta genes was amplified from genomic DNA with a multiplex PCR assay. The amplified TCR beta libraries were sequenced on the Illumina HiSeq System as 87-base-pair reads. Per the authors' processing: In a later analysis, roughly 80 million unique TCR beta chains were counted across the 650 to 750 repertoires, and around 10 million of these chains were shared by at least two donors. A nearest-neighbor algorithm error-corrected the raw reads and collapsed the reads into unique sequences, merging closely related sequences to remove PCR and sequencing errors. Alignment of CDR3 sequences to IMGT reference sequences was used to assign V, D and J gene segments. Each retained sequence needed at least a six-nucleotide match to both a V gene segment and a J gene segment. A rearrangement was called productive if the CDR3 had no stop codons and remained in frame with V and J, and every other rearrangement was called non-productive. Following IMGT convention, CDR3 was defined as the stretch from the second conserved V-encoded cysteine to the conserved J-encoded phenylalanine. The earlier analysis of approximately 500 of the donors excluded sequences that lacked an unambiguous match to a single V gene segment. An earlier analysis of about 590 of the donors classified V segments as functional when productive rearrangements were above 56.7% and as segregating when the standard deviation between donors was above 5%. A statistical classification framework was built to diagnose cytomegalovirus status from the catalog of TCR beta chain sequences. In a later analysis, TCR nucleotide sequences were compared against IMGT/GENE-DB human TR gene sequences so that V and J genes could be assigned. A later analysis assigned CDR3 sequences and most-parsimonious VDJ recombination scenarios with the TCRdist pipeline. In a later analysis, every TCR beta chain was defined by the combination of its CDR3 amino acid sequence and its V-gene family, and reads without a unique V-gene family were dropped. A later analysis removed several hundred highly shared, low-generation-probability nucleotide sequences to deal with suspected cross-contamination and a sequencing artifact. In a later analysis, a clonal expansion index was calculated for each public chain from normalized within-repertoire ranks of inferred template counts. A later analysis computed generation probabilities with a VDJ recombination model fitted to out-of-frame rearrangements, and checked the results against IGoR. In a later analysis, TCR-TCR, TCR-HLA and TCR-CMV co-occurrence was scored with hypergeometric tests, and a repertoire-size bias correction was applied to TCR pairs. To estimate false discovery rates, a later analysis permuted the HLA or CMV assignments 20 times. In a later analysis, co-occurring TCRs were grouped with DBSCAN, and TCRdist sequence similarity was added when clustering was performed within HLA-allele-positive subsets. Repertoires with fewer than 30,000 or more than 120,000 public chains were left out of co-occurrence clustering, as were five repertoires with anomalous nucleotide sharing. Not all clones reach the TCRdb copy of this immuneACCESS table, which keeps in-frame sequences only. Checked studies attribute under half of the gap to unresolved V genes and leave the rest unexplained. V and J calls and clone size come straight from that table; D and trimming were deduced from the DNA. This sample comprises about 140,000 clones, 78% of them detected only once. The top ten hold 2.5% to 3% of the sample.

The clonotype was recovered from a female donor in good health and CMV-seronegative. Sequenced material: PBMCs.

The CDR3 in this case is CASSSWTGETGANVLTF. The DNA reads TGTGCCAGCAGTTCGTGGACAGGGGAAACTGGGGCCAACGTCCTGACTTTC. The rearranged segments are TRBV28 and TRBJ2-6; 9 central nucleotides agree with TRBD1. The junction shows trimming of 4 bases on V and 2 bases on J, and the gene matches do not reach 6 bases of it. Reading the germline V gene gives CDR1 MDHEN and CDR2 SYDVKM. The CDR3 starts with the cysteine, ends with the phenylalanine, and has 17 residues. The read is trimmed to its CDR3 DNA, 51 bases read in frame from base 1.